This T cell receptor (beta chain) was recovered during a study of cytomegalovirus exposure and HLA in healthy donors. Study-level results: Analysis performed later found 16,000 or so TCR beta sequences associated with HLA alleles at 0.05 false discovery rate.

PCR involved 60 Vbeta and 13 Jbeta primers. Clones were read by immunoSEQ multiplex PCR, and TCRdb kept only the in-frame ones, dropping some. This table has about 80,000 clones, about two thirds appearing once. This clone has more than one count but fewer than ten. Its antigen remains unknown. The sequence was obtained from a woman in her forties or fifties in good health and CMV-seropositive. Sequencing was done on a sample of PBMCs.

DNA of the CDR3: TGCAGCGTTGAAGAGGGGAGGTATGGCTACACCTTC. Translating gives CSVEEGRYGYTF. The chain employs TRBV29-1 and TRBJ1-2; unclear D gene. CDR3 length equals 12 residues. Trimming left V 0 bases short and J 5 bases short, with 7 bases between. In germline, CDR1 is SQVTM, CDR2 ANQGSEA.